Listed here are 32 T cell receptor beta chains from one sample, sequenced in a study of shared T cell receptors in the human thymus. Repertoires were generated with immunoSEQ multiplex PCR, while TCRdb's copy carries only in-frame clones and drops some. The sample includes hundreds of thousands of clones, 85% to 95% seen only once; the top ten take 0.015% to 0.02%. The sequencing input was thymocytes. Receptor source: a human donor.

The chain is built from TRBV28 and TRBJ1-4; possibly TRBD1 for D (5 bases). Germline V CDR1 and CDR2: MDHEN, SYDVKM. V gave up 6 bases and J gave up 7 bases, with 15 bases separating them. This CDR3 has 14 amino acids. The CDR3 nucleotides are TGTGCCAGCAGCCCCACAGGAAGTAGTGAAAAACTGTTTTTT. It translates to CASSPTGSSEKLFF.

This chain joins TRBV30 and TRBJ2-3; a possible D gene is TRBD2 (6 bases). Germline values: CDR1 GTSNPN, CDR2 SVGIG (reference sequence). The CDR3 totals 17 residues. Trimming stripped 0 bases from V and 7 bases from J, with 23 bases between. In DNA form, the CDR3 reads TGTGCCTGGAGTGTACGGGGCTGGGCGGGGTCAGTAAATACGCAGTATTTT. This encodes CAWSVRGWAGSVNTQYF.

This sequence joins TRBV5-5 and TRBJ2-7; perhaps TRBD1 as D (6 bases). The germline V and J ends were trimmed by 1 base and 0 bases, with 8 bases remaining between them. Germline V gene sequence: CDR1 SGHKS, CDR2 YYEKEE (reference sequence). The CDR3 consists of 14 residues. CDR3 sequence: CASSLTGSSYEQYF. The CDR3, as DNA: TGTGCCAGCAGCTTGACAGGGAGCTCCTACGAGCAGTACTTC.

This chain links TRBV2 with TRBJ1-4, with D perhaps matching TRBD1 (6 bases). Germline lookup yields CDR1 SNHLY and CDR2 FYNNEI. V was cut by 3 bases and J by 2 bases, with 13 bases left in between. The CDR3 has 16 residues. The CDR3 DNA reads as TGTGCCAGCAGTGACGGTTCCACAGGGACTAATGAAAAACTGTTTTTT. It encodes CASSDGSTGTNEKLFF.

The chain has TRBV30 and TRBJ2-5; 7 bases match TRBD1. Trimming removed 3 bases from V and 0 bases from J; junction bases left unmatched: 7. The germline V gene has CDR1 GTSNPN and CDR2 SVGIG (reference sequence). This CDR3 has 15 residues. CDR3 amino acids: CAWRLRTGHQETQYF. For the CDR3, the DNA is TGTGCCTGGAGGCTTAGGACAGGCCACCAAGAGACCCAGTACTTC.

The chain combines TRBV9 with TRBJ2-1, with 8 bases fitting TRBD1. Unmatched junction bases numbered 11, after V lost 0 bases and J lost 6 bases. This CDR3 has 17 residues. Germline V lookup: CDR1 SGDLS, CDR2 YYNGEE. CDR3 DNA sequence: TGTGCCAGCAGCGTAGGTGTAGGACAGGGCCCATCCAATGAGCAGTTCTTC. This translates into CASSVGVGQGPSNEQFF.

This chain uses TRBV19 with TRBJ2-1; TRBD2 matches 9 bases. Trimming took 3 bases from V and 4 from J; bases not matched to a gene: 22. The CDR3 consists of 21 residues. In germline, CDR1 is LNHDA, CDR2 SQIVND (reference sequence). The chain's CDR3 is CASSISETGGSGRGAYNEQFF. The DNA for the CDR3 is TGTGCCAGTAGTATTTCTGAGACGGGGGGTAGCGGGAGAGGCGCGTACAATGAGCAGTTCTTC.

V usage is TRBV5-1 and J usage is TRBJ2-4; the D gene is possibly TRBD2 (5 bases). The CDR3 is 15 residues long. The V and J ends lost 3 bases and 1 base respectively, with 11 bases between them. The germline V gene has CDR1 SGHRS and CDR2 YFSETQ. This CDR3 reads CASSSEERAKNIQYF. In DNA, the CDR3 is TGCGCCAGCAGCTCGGAGGAAAGGGCCAAAAACATTCAGTACTTC.

This clone has a single count. The CDR3, as DNA: TGTGCCAGCAGCCAAGTAGCGGGCCCCGTTGAGAACACTGAAGCTTTCTTT. Its protein product is CASSQVAGPVENTEAFF. V and J are TRBV14 and TRBJ1-1; no definite D call. The CDR3 spans 17 residues. Germline CDR1 SGHDN, CDR2 FVKESK. The V end was cut by 1 base, the J end by 1 base, with 16 bases between.

The V call is TRBV5-5, the J call TRBJ2-3; 7 nucleotides agree with TRBD1. The CDR3 has 16 residues. The J segment lost 7 bases and the V segment lost 3 bases, leaving 14 bases of the junction unmatched. Germline CDR1 is SGHKS and CDR2 is YYEKEE (reference sequence). The CDR3 nucleotides read TGTGCCAGCAGCTCGCCCGGGACAGCTACGGGATATACGCAGTATTTT. The encoded protein is CASSSPGTATGYTQYF.

This clone was picked up a small number of times. This chain uses TRBV7-3 with TRBJ2-7, with TRBD2 identical over 12 bases. The CDR3 consists of 16 residues. V dropped 3 bases and J dropped 3; count of bases not matched to a gene: 6. From germline, CDR1 is SGHTA and CDR2 FQGTGA. CDR3 region: CASSFLAGGPSYEQYF. Written as DNA, the CDR3 is TGTGCCAGCAGCTTCCTAGCGGGAGGGCCGAGCTACGAGCAGTACTTC.

This chain joins TRBV10-2 and TRBJ1-5; TRBD1 matches at 7 bases. This CDR3 contains 16 residues. V dropped 8 bases and J dropped 0; count of bases not matched to a gene: 10. Germline V CDR1 and CDR2: WSHSY, SAAADI. CDR3 region: CASGRGGQYSNQPQHF. The CDR3, as DNA: TGCGCCAGCGGCCGAGGGGGCCAATATAGCAATCAGCCCCAGCATTTT.

The chain joins TRBV4-1 to TRBJ2-2; 7 nucleotides match TRBD2. Germline CDR1 is MGHRA and CDR2 is YSYEKL. Losses at the gene ends were 4 bases for V and 4 bases for J; bases not matched to a gene: 15. The CDR3 has 18 amino acids. CDR3 sequence reads: CASSPPGVAGSPTGELFF. CDR3 bases: TGCGCCAGCAGCCCTCCGGGGGTAGCGGGTTCGCCCACCGGGGAGCTGTTTTTT.

Here the CDR3 reads CASSINPRTSGSKDYNEQFF. DNA of the CDR3: TGTGCCAGTAGTATAAACCCCCGGACTAGCGGGAGTAAGGACTACAATGAGCAGTTCTTC. The chain couples TRBV19 to TRBJ2-1, with TRBD2 matching over 13 bases. Germline values: CDR1 LNHDA, CDR2 SQIVND (reference sequence). CDR3 length equals 20 residues. The V gene end was trimmed by 2 bases and the J gene end by 3 bases; junction bases not matched to a gene: 13.

This sequence joins TRBV25-1 and TRBJ1-5; D gene ambiguous. Between the trimmed V and J ends, which lost 1 base and 5 bases, there was a span of 9 bases. From germline, CDR1 is MGHDK and CDR2 SYGVNS. The CDR3 runs to 14 residues. This CDR3 reads CASSESDGDQPQHF. CDR3 nucleotide sequence: TGTGCCAGCAGTGAATCGGACGGCGATCAGCCCCAGCATTTT.

The chain couples TRBV2 to TRBJ1-1, with D unclear. Germline assignment: CDR1 SNHLY and CDR2 FYNNEI. The CDR3 sequence is 16 residues long. V was cut by 0 bases and J by 2 bases, with 13 bases left in between. The CDR3 DNA follows: TGTGCCAGCAGTGAAGCGCAATACGGGGTAAACACTGAAGCTTTCTTT. Translating it yields CASSEAQYGVNTEAFF.

The chain combines TRBV14 with TRBJ1-4; TRBD1 matches 8 bases. With V trimmed by 4 bases and J by 4 bases, 5 bases remained unmatched. This CDR3 is 15 amino acids long. Germline CDR1 and CDR2: SGHDN and FVKESK. In nucleotides, the CDR3 is TGTGCCAGCAGCCGAGGACAGGGTGGTAATGAAAAACTGTTTTTT. Protein sequence: CASSRGQGGNEKLFF.

The chain employs TRBV14 and TRBJ2-5; 9 bases fit TRBD2. This CDR3 spans 17 amino acids. From germline, CDR1 is SGHDN and CDR2 FVKESK. Trimming at V came to 4 bases and at J to 5 bases, leaving 14 bases not matched to a gene. CDR3 DNA: TGTGCCAGCAGCCCCATTCAGATAGCGGGAGTTTGGGAGACCCAGTACTTC. Amino acids: CASSPIQIAGVWETQYF. The complete variable domain, with remaining parts taken from reference TRBV14 and TRBJ2-5, reads EAGVTQFPSHSVIEKGQTVTLRCDPISGHDNLYWYRRVMGKEIKFLLHFVKESKQDESGMPNNRFLAERTGGTYSTLKVQPAELEDSGVYFCASSPIQIAGVWETQYFGPGTRLLVL.

The genes are TRBV4-1 and TRBJ2-5, with D perhaps given as TRBD1 or TRBD2 (6 bases each). The CDR3 consists of 15 residues. Between the trimmed V and J ends, which lost 4 bases and 4 bases, there was a span of 16 bases. Looked up from germline, CDR1 is MGHRA and CDR2 is YSYEKL. CDR3 residues: CASSPGGREGETQYF. CDR3 nucleotide sequence: TGCGCCAGCAGCCCCGGGGGCAGGGAAGGAGAGACCCAGTACTTC.

The chain employs TRBV28 and TRBJ2-1; no firm D call. Germline values: CDR1 MDHEN, CDR2 SYDVKM. Trimming shortened V by 6 bases and J by 0 bases, and 6 bases separated the two germline ends. This CDR3 spans 13 amino acids. The CDR3 sequence is CASRTSSYNEQFF. The CDR3 DNA sequence: TGTGCCAGCAGGACCTCCTCCTACAATGAGCAGTTCTTC.

The chain uses TRBV4-3 and TRBJ2-1; D not resolved. CDR3 length equals 16 residues. Germline CDR1 and CDR2: LGHNA and YSLEER. With 4 bases removed from V and 0 bases from J, the gap between germline ends came to 13 bases. CDR3 DNA: TGCGCCAGCAGCCCTAACGCGAGCCTCTCCTACAATGAGCAGTTCTTC. Encoded protein: CASSPNASLSYNEQFF.

This clone was picked up one time. This sequence joins TRBV7-9 and TRBJ2-7, with 7 bases aligning to TRBD2. Germline CDR1 reads SEHNR; CDR2 reads FQNEAQ (reference sequence). The CDR3 loop spans 15 amino acids. The V gene end was trimmed by 6 bases and the J gene end by 3 bases; junction bases not matched to a gene: 11. CDR3 coding DNA: TGTGCCAGCAGTCCCCCGGGGGGAGACATCTACGAGCAGTACTTC. Translating gives CASSPPGGDIYEQYF.

The chain couples TRBV5-1 to TRBJ2-7; 10 bases map to TRBD2. This CDR3 comprises 15 residues. V lost 2 bases, J lost 2 bases, and 4 bases stayed unmatched. CDR1 is SGHRS and CDR2 is YFSETQ in the germline V gene. Here the CDR3 DNA reads TGCGCCAGCAGCTTTGCTAGCGGGAGAGCCTACGAGCAGTACTTC. This sequence encodes CASSFASGRAYEQYF.

The genes are TRBV6-1 and TRBJ2-7; 7 nucleotides agree with TRBD1. The CDR3 runs to 15 residues. Looked up from germline, CDR1 is MNHNS and CDR2 is SASEGT. Losses at the gene ends were 6 bases for V and 2 bases for J; bases not matched to a gene: 10. CDR3 sequence: CASRAKGQITYEQYF. CDR3 nucleotides: TGTGCCAGCAGGGCGAAGGGACAGATCACCTACGAGCAGTACTTC.

This chain connects TRBV7-9 to TRBJ1-1, with 10 bases aligning to TRBD1. CDR1 is SEHNR, CDR2 FQNEAQ, per germline (reference sequence). The trim removed 5 bases at V and 4 bases at J, leaving 1 base unmatched. The CDR3 is made up of 13 amino acids. This CDR3 is CASSRTGGTEAFF. Here the CDR3 DNA reads TGTGCCAGCAGCCGGACAGGGGGCACTGAAGCTTTCTTT.

V is TRBV6-5 and J is TRBJ2-3; 9 positions match TRBD2. The CDR3 loop spans 13 amino acids. Germline CDR1 is MNHEY and CDR2 is SVGAGI. V was clipped by 5 bases and J by 4 bases; unmatched bases: 1. The CDR3 DNA is TGTGCCAGCAGTGGCGGGAGGGCAGATACGCAGTATTTT. Translated, it gives CASSGGRADTQYF.

This rearrangement joins TRBV11-3 to TRBJ2-2; the match to TRBD2 covers 8 bases. This CDR3 region has 17 residues. Trimming took 5 bases from V and 5 from J; bases not matched to a gene: 13. CDR1 and CDR2 (germline): SGHNT, YENEEA. In DNA form, the CDR3 reads TGTGCCAGCAGCCACACAGCCGGGACTAGGGGTACCGGGGAGCTGTTTTTT. It yields the protein CASSHTAGTRGTGELFF.

The CDR3 is CSADSGHEAFF. The CDR3 region has the DNA TGCAGTGCTGACTCGGGTCATGAAGCTTTCTTT. The rearrangement uses TRBV20-1 and TRBJ1-1; D ambiguous. The V end was cut by 5 bases, the J end by 7 bases, with 11 bases between. Looked up from germline, CDR1 is DFQATT and CDR2 is SNEGSKA (reference sequence). This CDR3 has 11 amino acids.

V and J are TRBV6-5 and TRBJ1-4; D is unclear. Trimming took off 1 base at V and 8 bases at J, with 5 bases between the two ends. The CDR3 length is 12 residues. Germline CDR1 is MNHEY and CDR2 is SVGAGI. CDR3 coding DNA: TGTGCCAGCAGTTACTTGGGGGAAAAACTGTTTTTT. Protein sequence: CASSYLGEKLFF.

V is TRBV5-1 and J is TRBJ2-2; 7 nucleotides agree with TRBD1. This CDR3 comprises 14 residues. Germline assignment: CDR1 SGHRS and CDR2 YFSETQ. The junction had 6 bases not matched to a gene; V was cut back by 5 bases and J by 5 bases. The CDR3 sequence is CASRKRQGTGELFF. The CDR3 nucleotides are TGCGCCAGCAGGAAACGACAGGGAACCGGGGAGCTGTTTTTT.

The V gene is TRBV27, the J gene TRBJ1-2, with a possible D match to TRBD1 (5 bases). Looked up from germline, CDR1 is MNHEY and CDR2 is SMNVEV (reference sequence). Trimming removed 9 bases at V and 5 bases at J, with 22 bases between. This CDR3 spans 15 amino acids. In nucleotides, the CDR3 is TGTGCCAGTTCTCAGTGGGACGGGGGGTATTATGGCTACACCTTC. Translation gives CASSQWDGGYYGYTF.

The V gene is TRBV7-3, the J gene TRBJ2-1, with D possibly being TRBD2 (6 bases). This CDR3 spans 15 amino acids. The V and J ends lost 6 bases and 6 bases respectively, with 18 bases between them. CDR1 SGHTA and CDR2 FQGTGA come from the germline V gene. The CDR3 DNA reads as TGTGCCAGCAGTAAGGGGCCGCTGGGGGGCAATGAGCAGTTCTTC. Amino acids: CASSKGPLGGNEQFF.